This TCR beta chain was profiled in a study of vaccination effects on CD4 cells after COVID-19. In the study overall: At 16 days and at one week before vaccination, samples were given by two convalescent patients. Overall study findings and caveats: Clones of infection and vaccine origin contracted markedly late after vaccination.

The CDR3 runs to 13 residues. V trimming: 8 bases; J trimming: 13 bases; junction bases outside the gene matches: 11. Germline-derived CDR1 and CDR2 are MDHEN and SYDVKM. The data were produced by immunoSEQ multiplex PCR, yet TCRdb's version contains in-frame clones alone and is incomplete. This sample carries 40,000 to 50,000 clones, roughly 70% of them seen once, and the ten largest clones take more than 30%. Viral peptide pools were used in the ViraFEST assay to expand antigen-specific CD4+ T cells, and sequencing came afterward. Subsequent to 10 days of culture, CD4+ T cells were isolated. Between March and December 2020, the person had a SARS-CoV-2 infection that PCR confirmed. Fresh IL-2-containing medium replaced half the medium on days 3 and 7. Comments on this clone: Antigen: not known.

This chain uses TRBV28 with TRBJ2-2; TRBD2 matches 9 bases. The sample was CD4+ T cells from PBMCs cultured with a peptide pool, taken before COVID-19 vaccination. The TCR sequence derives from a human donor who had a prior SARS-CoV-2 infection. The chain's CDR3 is CASLSGRTLGLFF. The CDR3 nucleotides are TGTGCCAGCTTGAGCGGGAGGACCCTGGGGCTGTTTTTT.